A single sample gave rise to the 20 T cell receptor beta chains below, sequenced in a study of cytomegalovirus exposure and HLA in healthy donors. Primers for the PCR totalled 60 Vbeta and 13 Jbeta. Data came from immunoSEQ multiplex PCR; TCRdb stores just in-frame clones and leaves some out. Of about 110,000 clones listed, roughly four fifths are singletons. Sequenced: PBMCs. The source of these receptors is a man in his late teens or twenties in good health and CMV-seronegative.

This clone was counted once. CDR3 sequence: CATSRDSGVREQYF. In DNA form, the CDR3 reads TGTGCCACCAGCAGAGATTCGGGGGTCCGGGAGCAGTACTTC. The chain is built from TRBV15 and TRBJ2-7; tentative D call: TRBD2 (6 bases). In germline, CDR1 is LNHNV, CDR2 YYDKDF (reference sequence). Trimming left V 0 bases short and J 7 bases short, with 13 bases between. The CDR3 consists of 14 residues.

The V gene is TRBV4-2, the J gene TRBJ1-1; D is ambiguous. CDR3 length: 14 amino acids. Germline CDR1 LGHNA, CDR2 YNFKEQ. The germline V and J ends were trimmed by 0 bases and 11 bases, with 16 bases remaining between them. The CDR3 sequence is CASSQEAGAGRAFF. CDR3 coding DNA: TGTGCCAGCAGCCAAGAGGCGGGCGCCGGGAGGGCTTTCTTT.

The chain employs TRBV27 and TRBJ2-3; 7 nucleotides match TRBD2. The CDR3 totals 17 residues. Germline values: CDR1 MNHEY, CDR2 SMNVEV (reference sequence). V gave up 5 bases and J gave up 1 base; unmatched junction bases: 12. The CDR3 loop is CASSLASGDLGTDTQYF. Here the CDR3 DNA reads TGTGCCAGCAGTCTTGCAAGCGGGGACCTCGGCACAGATACGCAGTATTTT.

V usage is TRBV27 and J usage is TRBJ1-1, with 9 bases lining up with TRBD1. The length of the CDR3 is 14 residues. Germline values: CDR1 MNHEY, CDR2 SMNVEV (reference sequence). J was trimmed by 1 base and V by 6 bases; bases with no gene match: 3. The CDR3 here is CASRTGGTNTEAFF. The CDR3 DNA is TGTGCCAGCAGGACAGGGGGAACGAACACTGAAGCTTTCTTT.

The chain links TRBV5-1 to TRBJ2-6; maybe TRBD2 (5 bases). Germline loops: CDR1 SGHRS, CDR2 YFSETQ. The CDR3 loop spans 14 amino acids. The germline V and J ends were trimmed by 1 base and 4 bases, with 6 bases remaining between them. For the CDR3, the DNA is TGCGCCAGCAGCTTGAGAGGGGGGGCCAACGTCCTGACTTTC. Its translation: CASSLRGGANVLTF.

This clone has only a few counts. The rearrangement uses TRBV6-5 and TRBJ2-7; 8 bases are shared with TRBD1. After removal of 0 bases from V and 6 bases from J, the junction contained 10 bases not matched to a gene. The germline V gene encodes CDR1 MNHEY and CDR2 SVGAGI. This CDR3 region has 16 residues. The CDR3 is CASSYSRSDRESEQYF. CDR3 in DNA: TGTGCCAGCAGTTACTCGCGCTCGGACAGGGAATCCGAGCAGTACTTC.

The sample holds a few counts of this clone. The chain combines TRBV10-3 with TRBJ2-2; possibly TRBD2 for D (6 bases). V was pared by 11 bases and J by 2 bases, with 21 bases between. Germline-derived CDR1 and CDR2 are ENHRY and SYGVKD. The CDR3 totals 16 residues. This CDR3 is CAVPSSRRENTGELFF. The CDR3 region has the DNA TGTGCCGTCCCCTCTAGCAGGCGGGAAAACACCGGGGAGCTGTTTTTT.

On this clone: A junction end diverges from the germline sequence, so it may reflect a read error. The V call is TRBV6-5, the J call TRBJ2-5; 8 nucleotides align to TRBD1. The CDR3 is 15 amino acids. Germline V gives CDR1 MNHEY, CDR2 SVGAGI. CDR3 DNA: TGTGCCGGCAGTTACTACAGGGGGGCCCGGGAGACCCAGTACTTC. Amino acid sequence: CAGSYYRGARETQYF.

This clone has a handful of counts. The V gene is TRBV28, the J gene TRBJ1-6; weak D call: TRBD1 (6 bases). Germline V gene lookup returns CDR1 MDHEN and CDR2 SYDVKM. The CDR3 is made up of 14 amino acids. V was cut by 9 bases and J by 11 bases, with 20 bases left in between. For the CDR3, the DNA is TGTGCCAGTCAGACCGGGGGGCGCGTTACACCCCTCCACTTT. Residues: CASQTGGRVTPLHF.

This clone occurred a few times. The chain employs TRBV27 and TRBJ1-5; no reliable D call. The V end lost 5 bases, the J end lost 0 bases, and 14 bases lay between the germline ends. This CDR3 is built from 16 residues. The germline V gene encodes CDR1 MNHEY and CDR2 SMNVEV (reference sequence). CDR3 protein: CASSPRQEVSNQPQHF. CDR3 DNA: TGTGCCAGCAGTCCCAGGCAGGAGGTTAGCAATCAGCCCCAGCATTTT.

The J gene is TRBJ2-5, the V gene TRBV4-2; 7 bases align to TRBD1. The junction had 11 bases not matched to a gene; V was cut back by 5 bases and J by 2 bases. CDR3 length equals 16 residues. Germline V gene lookup returns CDR1 LGHNA and CDR2 YNFKEQ. CDR3 sequence reads: CASSERLQGQQETQYF. DNA for the CDR3: TGTGCCAGCAGCGAACGGTTACAGGGGCAGCAAGAGACCCAGTACTTC.

This chain uses TRBV28 with TRBJ1-5; unclear D gene. Germline V CDR1 and CDR2: MDHEN, SYDVKM. V lost 7 bases, J lost 4 bases, and 17 bases lay in between. The CDR3 extends over 15 amino acids. CDR3 sequence reads: CASTPRFGSNQPQHF. CDR3 bases: TGTGCCAGCACCCCCAGGTTTGGCTCAAATCAGCCCCAGCATTTT.

A few counts support this clone. The chain has TRBV19 and TRBJ1-5; 7 bases line up with TRBD1. V lost 10 bases, J lost 3 bases, and 15 bases stayed unmatched. Germline loops: CDR1 LNHDA, CDR2 SQIVND (reference sequence). The CDR3 length is 16 residues. In nucleotides, the CDR3 is TGTGCCACCGATTCAAAGGGGGCGACGATCAATCAGCCCCAGCATTTT. This gives the protein CATDSKGATINQPQHF.

This clone was observed a handful of times. The rearrangement uses TRBV5-4 and TRBJ1-1, with 7 bases matching TRBD1. The junction had 6 bases not matched to a gene; V was cut back by 4 bases and J by 3 bases. The germline CDR1 and CDR2 sequences are SGHNT and YYREEE (reference sequence). This CDR3 is 14 amino acids long. The DNA of the CDR3 is TGTGCCAGCAGCACTGGACAGGACTACACTGAAGCTTTCTTT. Translation: CASSTGQDYTEAFF.

This clone was picked up a small number of times. The rearrangement links TRBV9 to TRBJ2-2; D may be TRBD2 (5 bases). CDR1 is SGDLS and CDR2 is YYNGEE in the germline V gene. V lost 0 bases, J lost 6 bases, and 12 bases lay in between. CDR3 length: 15 residues. This CDR3 reads CASSVAAGFPGELFF. DNA of the CDR3: TGTGCCAGCAGCGTAGCGGCGGGTTTCCCCGGGGAGCTGTTTTTT.

This chain uses TRBV18 with TRBJ2-1; a possible D gene is TRBD1 (6 bases). The CDR3 is 13 amino acids. V lost 0 bases and J 8 bases, leaving 8 bases between the germline ends. The germline V gene has CDR1 KGHSH and CDR2 LQKENI. The CDR3 loop reads CASSPPGADEQFF. The CDR3 DNA reads as TGTGCCAGCTCACCACCGGGGGCGGATGAGCAGTTCTTC.

This clone was found a few times. This rearrangement joins TRBV6-5 to TRBJ1-5; TRBD1 matches at 9 bases. The CDR3 runs 15 residues. V shed 2 bases, J shed 1 base, and the junction held 0 bases outside the gene matches. Germline V gives CDR1 MNHEY, CDR2 SVGAGI. CDR3 sequence (DNA): TGTGCCAGCAGTTACGGGACAGGGAGCAATCAGCCCCAGCATTTT. Its translation is CASSYGTGSNQPQHF.

This chain links TRBV10-3 with TRBJ2-7; D not certain. Germline values: CDR1 ENHRY, CDR2 SYGVKD. Trimming took off 8 bases at V and 2 bases at J, with 13 bases between the two ends. CDR3 length: 13 residues. The CDR3 sequence is CAIRPDNTYEQYF. Written as DNA, the CDR3 is TGTGCCATCCGTCCAGATAATACCTACGAGCAGTACTTC.

This clone was picked up one time. The rearrangement uses TRBV10-3 and TRBJ2-7, with D hard to call. Germline V gene lookup returns CDR1 ENHRY and CDR2 SYGVKD. The V and J ends lost 3 bases and 0 bases respectively, with 9 bases between them. The CDR3 contains 14 residues. CDR3 DNA sequence: TGTGCCATCAGTGACAGTACCAGCTCCTACGAGCAGTACTTC. This translates into CAISDSTSSYEQYF.

This clone was seen a few times. The rearrangement uses TRBV25-1 and TRBJ2-1, with a weak D call TRBD1 (6 bases). The CDR3 is made up of 15 amino acids. CDR1 is MGHDK and CDR2 is SYGVNS in the germline V gene. V dropped 4 bases and J dropped 5 bases, with 15 bases sitting between them. CDR3 region: CASSGGQGPNNEQFF. As DNA, the CDR3 is TGTGCCAGCAGTGGGGGGCAGGGGCCAAACAATGAGCAGTTCTTC.